Below, one TCR beta chain is given with its context. TCRdb redid the calling of the RT-PCR reads with MiXCR, one entry per CDR3 protein. The sample carries about 960,000 distinct CDR3 sequences, under 20% recorded once. The source of the sample is a study of patients and donors after allogeneic stem cell transplantation. Unmatched junction bases numbered 4, after V lost 3 bases and J lost 2 bases. The CDR3 covers 15 residues. CDR1 is LGHNA and CDR2 is YNFKEQ in the germline V gene. The rearrangement joins TRBV4-2 to TRBJ2-3; 8 bases map to TRBD2. This sequence originates from a human donor who was either an allogeneic HSCT recipient or a stem cell or donor lymphocyte infusion donor (not recorded which). It is not recorded whose cells these are; they may come from a transplant donor. The material sequenced was blood, either unsorted or a sorted T cell fraction (not recorded which). The CDR3 region is CASSHERGSTDTQYF. In DNA, the CDR3 is TGTGCCAGCAGCCACGAGCGGGGGTCCACAGATACGCAGTATTTT.